The clone carrying this T cell receptor (beta chain) was picked up a small number of times. The target antigen is unknown. This record belongs to a study of T cell repertoires in cytomegalovirus infection. For the study at large: It was the public TCR beta signatures that indicated both CMV infection and matching HLA type.

Trimming cost V 8 bases and J 5 bases; bases outside gene matches: 7. The CDR3 is made up of 14 amino acids. Germline V gene sequence: CDR1 MNHNY, CDR2 SVGAGI (reference sequence). TCRdb used MiXCR to reprocess the reads, holding one entry per CDR3 protein. The sample consists of hundreds of thousands of distinct CDR3 sequences, 40% to 50% of them appearing once. The chain couples TRBV6-6 to TRBJ2-1; 9 bases match TRBD2. The TCR comes from a human donor in good health (CMV status not recorded). Some clones in this sample may be carry-over from other donors' samples. This specimen consisted of cultured PBMCs, obtained from culture after CMV antigen stimulation. The CDR3 protein is CASREERGDNEQFF. In nucleotides, the CDR3 is TGTGCCAGCCGGGAGGAGCGGGGGGACAATGAGCAGTTCTTC.